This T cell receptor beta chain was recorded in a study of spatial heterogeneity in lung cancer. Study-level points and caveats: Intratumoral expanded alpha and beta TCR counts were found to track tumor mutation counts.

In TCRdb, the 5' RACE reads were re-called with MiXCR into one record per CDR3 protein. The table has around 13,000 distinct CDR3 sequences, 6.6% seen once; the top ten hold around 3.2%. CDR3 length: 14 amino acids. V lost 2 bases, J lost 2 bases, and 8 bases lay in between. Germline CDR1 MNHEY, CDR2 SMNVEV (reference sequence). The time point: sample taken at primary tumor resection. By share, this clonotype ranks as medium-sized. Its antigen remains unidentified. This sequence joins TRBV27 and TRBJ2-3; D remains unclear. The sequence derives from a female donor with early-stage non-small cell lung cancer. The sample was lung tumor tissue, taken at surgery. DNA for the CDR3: TGTGCCAGCAGTTTAGCAACCACCACAGATACGCAGTATTTT. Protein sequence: CASSLATTTDTQYF.